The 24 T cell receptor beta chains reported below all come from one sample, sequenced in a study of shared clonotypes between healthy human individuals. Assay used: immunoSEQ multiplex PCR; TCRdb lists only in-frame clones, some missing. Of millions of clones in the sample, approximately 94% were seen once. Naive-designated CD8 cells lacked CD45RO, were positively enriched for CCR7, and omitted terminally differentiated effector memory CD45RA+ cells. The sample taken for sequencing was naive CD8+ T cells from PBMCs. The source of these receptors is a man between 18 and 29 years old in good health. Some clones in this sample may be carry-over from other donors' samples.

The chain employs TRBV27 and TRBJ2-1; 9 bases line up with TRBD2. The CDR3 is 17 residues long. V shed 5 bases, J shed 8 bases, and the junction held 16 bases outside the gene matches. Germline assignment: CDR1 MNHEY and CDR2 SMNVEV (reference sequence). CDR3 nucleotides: TGTGCCAGCAGTCTAACCCCCTGGCTAGCGGGAAAGGATGAGCAGTTCTTC. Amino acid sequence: CASSLTPWLAGKDEQFF.

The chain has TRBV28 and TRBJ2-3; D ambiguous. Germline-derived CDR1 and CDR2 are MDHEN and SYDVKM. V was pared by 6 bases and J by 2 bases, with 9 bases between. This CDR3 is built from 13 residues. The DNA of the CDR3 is TGTGCCAGCAGGGTTATCGACACAGATACGCAGTATTTT. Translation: CASRVIDTDTQYF.

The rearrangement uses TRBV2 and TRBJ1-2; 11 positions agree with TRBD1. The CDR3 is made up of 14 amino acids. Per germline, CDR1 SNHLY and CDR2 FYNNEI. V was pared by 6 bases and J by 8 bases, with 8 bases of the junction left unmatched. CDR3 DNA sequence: TGTGCCAGCAGGGACAGGGGGCTACGCGACGGCTACACCTTC. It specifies CASRDRGLRDGYTF.

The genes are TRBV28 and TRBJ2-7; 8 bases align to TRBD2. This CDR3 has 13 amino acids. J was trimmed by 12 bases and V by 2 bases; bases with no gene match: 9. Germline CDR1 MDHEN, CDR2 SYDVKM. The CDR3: CASSLGFREGRYF. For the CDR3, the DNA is TGTGCCAGCAGTTTAGGTTTCCGGGAGGGCCGGTACTTC.

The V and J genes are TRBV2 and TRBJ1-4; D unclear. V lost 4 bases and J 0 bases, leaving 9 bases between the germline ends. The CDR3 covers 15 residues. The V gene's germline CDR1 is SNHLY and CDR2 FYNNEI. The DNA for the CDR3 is TGTGCCAGCAGTGGCCGGGCTGCAACTAATGAAAAACTGTTTTTT. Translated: CASSGRAATNEKLFF.

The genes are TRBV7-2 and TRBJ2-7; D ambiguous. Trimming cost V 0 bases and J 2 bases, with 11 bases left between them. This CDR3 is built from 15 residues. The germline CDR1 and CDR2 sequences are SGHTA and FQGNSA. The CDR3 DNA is TGTGCCAGCAGCTTAGCAGCACCATCAACCTACGAGCAGTACTTC. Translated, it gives CASSLAAPSTYEQYF.

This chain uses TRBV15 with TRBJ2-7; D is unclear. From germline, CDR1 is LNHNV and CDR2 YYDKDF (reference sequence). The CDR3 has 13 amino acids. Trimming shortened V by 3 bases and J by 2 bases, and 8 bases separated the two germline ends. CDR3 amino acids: CATSSAETYEQYF. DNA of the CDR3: TGTGCCACCAGCAGCGCCGAAACCTACGAGCAGTACTTC.

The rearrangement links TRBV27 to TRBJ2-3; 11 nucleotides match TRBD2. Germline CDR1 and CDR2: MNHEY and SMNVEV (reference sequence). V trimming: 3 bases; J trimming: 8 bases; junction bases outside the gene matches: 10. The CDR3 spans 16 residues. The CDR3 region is CASSFLLAGDRGTQYF. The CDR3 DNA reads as TGTGCCAGCAGTTTTCTACTAGCGGGGGACCGGGGTACGCAGTATTTT.

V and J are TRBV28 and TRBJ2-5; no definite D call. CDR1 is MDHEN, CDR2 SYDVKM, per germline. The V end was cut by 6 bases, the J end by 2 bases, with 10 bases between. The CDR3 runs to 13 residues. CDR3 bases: TGTGCCAGCAGGGGTGACGGTCAAGAGACCCAGTACTTC. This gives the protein CASRGDGQETQYF.

For the CDR3, the DNA is TGTGCCAGCAGTTCGACGACAGTTGCTATGAACACTGAAGCTTTCTTT. It yields the protein CASSSTTVAMNTEAFF. The J gene is TRBJ1-1, the V gene TRBV7-9; possible D gene TRBD1, 5 bases. Trimming stripped 6 bases from V and 0 bases from J, with 17 bases between. This CDR3 is 16 amino acids long. Germline CDR1 and CDR2: SEHNR and FQNEAQ (reference sequence). Filled out from reference TRBV7-9 and TRBJ1-1, the complete variable domain reads DTGVSQNPRHKITKRGQNVTFRCDPISEHNRLYWYRQTLGQGPEFLTYFQNEAQLEKSRLLSDRFSAERPKGSFSTLEIQRTEQGDSAMYLCASSSTTVAMNTEAFFGQGTRLTVV.

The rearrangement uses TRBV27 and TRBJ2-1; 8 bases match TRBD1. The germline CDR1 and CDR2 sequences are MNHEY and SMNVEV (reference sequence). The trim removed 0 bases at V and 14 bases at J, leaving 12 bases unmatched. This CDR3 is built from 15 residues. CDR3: CASSLSGTGLAREFF. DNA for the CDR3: TGTGCCAGCAGTTTATCCGGGACAGGCCTCGCGAGGGAGTTCTTC.

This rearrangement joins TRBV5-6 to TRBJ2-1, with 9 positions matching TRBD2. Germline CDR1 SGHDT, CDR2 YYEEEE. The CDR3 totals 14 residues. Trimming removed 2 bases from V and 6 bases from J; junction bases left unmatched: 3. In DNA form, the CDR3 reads TGTGCCAGCAGCTTCGGGACTAGCTTCAATGAGCAGTTCTTC. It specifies CASSFGTSFNEQFF.

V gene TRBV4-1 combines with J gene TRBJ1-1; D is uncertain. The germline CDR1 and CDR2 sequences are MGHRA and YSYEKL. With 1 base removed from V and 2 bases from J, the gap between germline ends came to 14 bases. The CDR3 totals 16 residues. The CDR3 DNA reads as TGCGCCAGCAGCCAAGTCCAAGGACGGGGAAACACTGAAGCTTTCTTT. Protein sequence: CASSQVQGRGNTEAFF.

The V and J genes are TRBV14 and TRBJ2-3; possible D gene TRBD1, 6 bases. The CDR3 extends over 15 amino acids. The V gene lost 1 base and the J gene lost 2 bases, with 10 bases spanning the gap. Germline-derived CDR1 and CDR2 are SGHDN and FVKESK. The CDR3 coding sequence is TGTGCCAGCAGCCAAGCTAGGACAGCCACAGATACGCAGTATTTT. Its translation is CASSQARTATDTQYF.

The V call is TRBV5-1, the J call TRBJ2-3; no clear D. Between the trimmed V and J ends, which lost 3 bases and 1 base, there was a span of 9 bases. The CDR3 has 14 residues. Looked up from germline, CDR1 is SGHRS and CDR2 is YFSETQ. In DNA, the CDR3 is TGCGCCAGCAGCTCAATTACAGGCACAGATACGCAGTATTTT. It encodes CASSSITGTDTQYF.

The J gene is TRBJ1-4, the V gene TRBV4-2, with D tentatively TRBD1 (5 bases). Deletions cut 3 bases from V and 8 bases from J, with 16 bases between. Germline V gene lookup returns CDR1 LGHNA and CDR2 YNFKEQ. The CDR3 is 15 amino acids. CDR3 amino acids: CASSQDTRRGEKLFF. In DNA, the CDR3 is TGTGCCAGCAGCCAGGACACACGACGTGGCGAAAAACTGTTTTTT.

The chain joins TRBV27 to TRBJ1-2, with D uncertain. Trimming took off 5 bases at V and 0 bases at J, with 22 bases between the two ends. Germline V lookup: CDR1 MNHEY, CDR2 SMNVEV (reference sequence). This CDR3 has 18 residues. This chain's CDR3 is CASSPGGKGPNPNYGYTF. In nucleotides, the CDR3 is TGTGCCAGCAGTCCCGGAGGGAAGGGCCCGAATCCTAACTATGGCTACACCTTC.

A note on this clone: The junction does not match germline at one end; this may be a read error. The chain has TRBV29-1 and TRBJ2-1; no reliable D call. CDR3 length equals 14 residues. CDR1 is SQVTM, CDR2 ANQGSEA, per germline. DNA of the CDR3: TGCAGCGGGCTAGGCGGCCTCTCCGACAATGAGCAGTTCTTC. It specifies CSGLGGLSDNEQFF.

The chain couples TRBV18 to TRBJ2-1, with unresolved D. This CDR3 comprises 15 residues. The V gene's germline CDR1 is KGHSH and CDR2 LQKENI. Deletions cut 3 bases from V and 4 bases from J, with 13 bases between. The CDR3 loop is CASSPSGVSYNEQFF. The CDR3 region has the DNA TGTGCCAGCTCACCCAGTGGAGTATCATACAATGAGCAGTTCTTC.

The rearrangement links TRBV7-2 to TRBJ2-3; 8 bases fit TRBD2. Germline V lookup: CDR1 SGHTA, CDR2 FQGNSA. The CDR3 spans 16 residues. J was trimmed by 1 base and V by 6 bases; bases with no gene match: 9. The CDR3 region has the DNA TGTGCCAGCAGACCCGGGAGGGTTGGGGGCACAGATACGCAGTATTTT. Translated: CASRPGRVGGTDTQYF.

The CDR3 nucleotides are TGTGCCAGCAGCGAAGCTAGCGGGAGCGGCTACGAGCAGTACTTC. It specifies CASSEASGSGYEQYF. The gene calls are TRBV9 and TRBJ2-7, with TRBD2 identical over 10 bases. Trimming took 3 bases from V and 3 from J; bases not matched to a gene: 6. CDR3 length: 15 amino acids. Germline-derived CDR1 and CDR2 are SGDLS and YYNGEE.

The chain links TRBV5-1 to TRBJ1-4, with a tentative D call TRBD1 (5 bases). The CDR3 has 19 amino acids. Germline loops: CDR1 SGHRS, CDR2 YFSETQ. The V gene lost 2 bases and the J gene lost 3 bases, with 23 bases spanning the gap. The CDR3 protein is CASSLKGRSPGGPNEKLFF. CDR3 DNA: TGCGCCAGCAGCTTAAAGGGGAGGAGCCCCGGAGGGCCTAATGAAAAACTGTTTTTT.

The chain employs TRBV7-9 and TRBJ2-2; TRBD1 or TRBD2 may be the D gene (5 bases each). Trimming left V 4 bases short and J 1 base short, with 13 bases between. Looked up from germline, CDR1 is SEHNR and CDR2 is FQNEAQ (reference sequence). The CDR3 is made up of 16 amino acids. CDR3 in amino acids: CASSSRDGMNTGELFF. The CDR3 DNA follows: TGTGCCAGCAGCTCCCGGGACGGAATGAACACCGGGGAGCTGTTTTTT.

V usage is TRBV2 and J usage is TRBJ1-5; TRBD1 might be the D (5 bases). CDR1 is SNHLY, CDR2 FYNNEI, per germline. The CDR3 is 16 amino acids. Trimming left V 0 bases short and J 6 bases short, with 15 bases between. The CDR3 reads CASSEAPLFQGQPQHF. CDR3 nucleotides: TGTGCCAGCAGTGAAGCGCCCCTATTTCAGGGTCAGCCCCAGCATTTT.